These 8 T cell receptor beta chains share one sample of origin, sequenced in a study of metastatic and nonmetastatic thyroid tumors. MiXCR reprocessed the PCR reads for TCRdb. This table holds under 6,500 clones, 20% to 25% found once. Before thyroid surgery, none of the patients had received any treatment. The material sequenced was adjacent normal tissue. These receptors came from a female donor with papillary thyroid cancer or a benign thyroid nodule (not recorded which). Some clones in this sample may be carry-over from other donors' samples.

This clone qualifies as large. The V gene is TRBV20-1, the J gene TRBJ2-6, with D unresolved. The V end was cut by 0 bases, the J end by 1 base, with 7 bases between. This CDR3 has 15 amino acids. Germline V gene lookup returns CDR1 DFQATT and CDR2 SNEGSKA (reference sequence). The CDR3 spells CSARDSGSGANVLTF. The CDR3, as DNA: TGCAGTGCTAGAGATTCCGGTTCTGGGGCCAACGTCCTGACTTTC.

By sample share, this clone is medium-sized. The J gene is TRBJ2-3, the V gene TRBV7-8; possibly TRBD2 for D (5 bases). This CDR3 has 17 residues. Germline values: CDR1 SGHVS, CDR2 FQNEAQ. Trimming took off 2 bases at V and 7 bases at J, with 22 bases between the two ends. This CDR3 is CASSLTPQPDMTNTQYF. The CDR3 coding sequence is TGTGCCAGCAGCTTAACCCCCCAGCCTGACATGACTAATACGCAGTATTTT.

This clone was seen a handful of times. The V call is TRBV28, the J call TRBJ2-7; TRBD1 is a possible D gene (7 bases). The germline V and J ends were trimmed by 8 bases and 5 bases, with 19 bases remaining between them. Germline CDR1 reads MDHEN; CDR2 reads SYDVKM. This CDR3 has 14 amino acids. The CDR3 sequence is CASLMRGPGDEQYF. The CDR3 nucleotides are TGTGCCAGCCTGATGAGGGGGCCGGGGGACGAGCAGTACTTC. Full variable domain (remainder filled in from reference TRBV28 and TRBJ2-7): DVKVTQSSRYLVKRTGEKVFLECVQDMDHENMFWYRQDPGLGLRLIYFSYDVKMKEKGDIPEGYSVSREKKERFSLILESASTNQTSMYLCASLMRGPGDEQYFGPGTRLTVT.

This chain uses TRBV20-1 with TRBJ2-7; D remains unclear. The CDR3 totals 12 residues. The V end lost 0 bases, the J end lost 4 bases, and 7 bases lay between the germline ends. Germline lookup yields CDR1 DFQATT and CDR2 SNEGSKA (reference sequence). This CDR3 is CSARDAVYEQYF. DNA of the CDR3: TGCAGTGCTAGAGATGCAGTTTACGAGCAGTACTTC.

For this clone: An end of the junction does not agree with germline; a read error may underlie this. The genes are TRBV7-2 and TRBJ1-4; D is uncertain. Germline V gene data show CDR1 as SGHTA and CDR2 as FQGNSA. CDR3 length equals 15 residues. CDR3 DNA: TGTGCCAGCATCTTAGTGTGGGGATTGGGTGAAAAACTGTTTTTT. Encoded protein: CASILVWGLGEKLFF. Supplemented by reference TRBV7-2 and TRBJ1-4, the full variable domain reads GAGVSQSPSNKVTEKGKDVELRCDPISGHTALYWYRQSLGQGLEFLIYFQGNSAPDKSGLPSDRFSAERTGGSVSTLTIQRTQQEDSAVYLCASILVWGLGEKLFFGSGTQLSVL.

By share of the sample, this clone is medium-sized. The chain employs TRBV28 and TRBJ2-3; D remains unclear. The CDR3 consists of 13 residues. Germline-derived CDR1 and CDR2 are MDHEN and SYDVKM. The V end was cut by 3 bases, the J end by 0 bases, with 4 bases between. In DNA form, the CDR3 reads TGTGCCAGCAGTTTTCCTAGCACAGATACGCAGTATTTT. Amino acids: CASSFPSTDTQYF.

This clone is medium-sized. This CDR3 reads CASSSFGRSVPYEQYF. The CDR3 nucleotides read TGTGCCAGCAGTTCCTTCGGGAGGTCGGTCCCCTACGAGCAGTACTTC. V gene TRBV6-2 or TRBV6-3 combines with J gene TRBJ2-7; 7 nucleotides agree with TRBD2. The V gene end was trimmed by 4 bases and the J gene end by 2 bases; junction bases not matched to a gene: 11. CDR3 length equals 16 residues. The V gene's germline CDR1 is MNHEY and CDR2 SVGEGT.

V usage is TRBV12-3 or TRBV12-4 and J usage is TRBJ2-7; 10 bases map to TRBD1. The CDR3 totals 14 residues. V shed 8 bases, J shed 3 bases, and the junction held 7 bases outside the gene matches. CDR3 DNA sequence: TGTGCCAGCGGGCCAAGGACAGGGGGCTACGAGCAGTACTTC. Its translation is CASGPRTGGYEQYF.